This T cell receptor (beta chain) derives from a study of T cell repertoires in ileal Crohn's disease. Adults with ileal or ileocolonic Crohn's disease and an indication for resection were eligible. Study results and caveats: All patients with clonality above 26.8% had endoscopic recurrence. Sorted CD8 T cells held more high-frequency clones than CD4.

Produced via immunoSEQ multiplex PCR; TCRdb's table is partial and in-frame only. This table has approximately 18,000 clones, roughly 60% appearing once. As for this clone: What it binds is unknown.

The sequenced material came from ileal tissue. The receptor's source is an adult with Crohn's disease.

Here the CDR3 reads CSAGLAGSSYEQYF. CDR3 coding DNA: TGCAGCGCCGGACTAGCGGGGTCCTCCTACGAGCAGTACTTC. This chain joins TRBV29-1 and TRBJ2-7; TRBD2 aligns across 12 bases. Germline V gives CDR1 SQVTM, CDR2 ANQGSEA. Trimming cost V 7 bases and J 0 bases; bases outside gene matches: 4. The CDR3 covers 14 residues.